This paragraph covers one T cell receptor beta chain sequence. Its cognate antigen is unknown. The sample comes from a study of cytomegalovirus exposure and HLA in healthy donors. Study in general: There were over 350 genotyped donors. Of these, roughly 86% fell in the genetic ancestry cluster associated with self-reported Caucasian donors.

V gave up 1 base and J gave up 4 bases; unmatched junction bases: 14. CDR3 size: 19 residues. Germline CDR1 and CDR2: SGHTS and YDEGEE. The primer mix had 60 Vbeta and 13 Jbeta primers. Libraries were prepared by immunoSEQ multiplex PCR; TCRdb keeps only in-frame clonotypes and omits some of them. The table shows 180,000 or so clones, with 80% occurring only once. Study-wide results and limits: Previously analyzed data showed that most TCR beta V segments were productive at a frequency of about 87% or about 30%. The investigators catalogued 164 TCR beta chains as cytomegalovirus-associated. TCR beta sequences reportedly predicted the HLA-A and HLA-B alleles of most subjects accurately.

V gene TRBV5-8 combines with J gene TRBJ2-2, with 9 bases identical to TRBD1. The sample comprised PBMCs. The TCR sequence derives from a woman under 40 in good health and CMV-seronegative. This CDR3 reads CASSLYGTGTGYGTGELFF. The CDR3, as DNA: TGTGCCAGCAGCTTGTATGGGACCGGGACAGGGTATGGCACCGGGGAGCTGTTTTTT.